Detailed here is one T cell receptor (beta chain). Unique molecular identifiers were used to barcode this TCRbeta library. TCRdb re-derived calls from the PCR reads in MiXCR, one entry per CDR3 protein. The data hold 350,000 to 400,000 distinct CDR3 sequences, with about an eighth observed a single time. These data come from a study of T-cell reconstitution after alpha-beta-depleted transplantation in children. CDR1 and CDR2 (germline): PRHDT, FYEKMQ (reference sequence). This CDR3 is built from 18 residues. The germline V and J ends were trimmed by 0 bases and 4 bases, with 16 bases remaining between them.

The sample was PBMCs, taken from the stem cell graft. V is TRBV13 and J is TRBJ1-6; possibly TRBD1 for D (6 bases). This clonotype originated in a human donor who donated a stem cell graft to a child with Fanconi anemia. This chain's CDR3 is CASSLGPPGGDYNSPLHF. In DNA form, the CDR3 reads TGTGCCAGCAGCTTAGGTCCCCCCGGGGGCGATTATAATTCACCCCTCCACTTT.